The entry below gives a single TCR beta chain sequence along with its context. Its antigen is still unknown. The data stem from a study of graft-versus-host responses after intestinal transplantation. Across the whole study: All recipients were transplanted with multivisceral, liver-intestinal, or isolated intestinal grafts. After anti-thymocyte globulin induction, recipients took tacrolimus and steroids for around 3 years. Regarding the study as a whole: Marrow from the recipient contained GvH clones, some of which had appeared first in ileum or blood. Early after transplant, HvG declines were associated with peak levels of circulating GvH clones.

CDR3 length: 11 residues. Germline CDR1 is SGHKS and CDR2 is YYEKEE (reference sequence). The V end was cut by 0 bases, the J end by 8 bases, with 6 bases between. Measured with immunoSEQ multiplex PCR; TCRdb has only the in-frame clones, and not every one. The sample holds roughly 93,000 clones; roughly 91% are singletons and the top ten take approximately 0.5%. The chain combines TRBV5-5 with TRBJ2-7; D might be TRBD2 (5 bases). The sample was unstimulated CD8+ T cells sorted from spleen or lymph node cells, taken before intestinal transplant. The receptor was isolated from a human donor who received an intestinal transplant. The CDR3 DNA is TGTGCCAGCAGCTTGGCCGGGAAGCAGTACTTC. Residues: CASSLAGKQYF.